What follows describes a single T cell receptor beta chain. Its specificity is unknown. With 5 bases clipped from V and 2 bases from J, the junction kept 9 bases outside the gene matches. The CDR3 length is 17 residues. Germline V CDR1 and CDR2: LNHDA, SQIVND (reference sequence). The sample originates from a study of cytomegalovirus exposure and HLA in healthy donors. Across the whole study: Most genotyped donors, around 78% of about 400, had Caucasian-associated genetic ancestry. Study-level findings and limits: It was reported that the classifier diagnosed cytomegalovirus status with high specificity and sensitivity in both the original and validation cohorts. A later analysis found that most CMV-associated TCR beta chains appeared HLA-restricted. The study recorded 150 to 200 TCR beta chains that were cytomegalovirus-associated.

60 Vbeta and 13 Jbeta primers were used in PCR. The repertoire was sequenced with immunoSEQ multiplex PCR; TCRdb's copy has only in-frame clones and lacks some. The sample has just under 70,000 clones, around four fifths seen once; the top ten hold roughly 6.8%. Sample: PBMCs. V is TRBV19 and J is TRBJ1-5, with 10 positions matching TRBD1. The receptor comes from a human donor in good health. The CDR3: CASSPRDRGYGNQPQHF. CDR3 sequence (DNA): TGTGCCAGTAGTCCTCGGGACAGGGGATACGGCAATCAGCCCCAGCATTTT.